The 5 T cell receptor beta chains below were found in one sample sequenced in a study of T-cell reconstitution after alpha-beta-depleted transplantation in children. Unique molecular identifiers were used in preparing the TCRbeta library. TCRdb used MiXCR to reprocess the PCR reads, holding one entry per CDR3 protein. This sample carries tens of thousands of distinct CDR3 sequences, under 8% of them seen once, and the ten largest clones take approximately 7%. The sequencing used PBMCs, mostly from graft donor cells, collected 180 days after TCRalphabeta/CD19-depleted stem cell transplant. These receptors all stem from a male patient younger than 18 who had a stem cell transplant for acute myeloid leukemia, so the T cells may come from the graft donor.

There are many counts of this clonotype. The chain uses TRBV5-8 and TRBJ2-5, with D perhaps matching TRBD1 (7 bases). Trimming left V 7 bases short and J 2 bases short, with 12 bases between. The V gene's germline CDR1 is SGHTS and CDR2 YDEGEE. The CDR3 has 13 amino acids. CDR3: CASARGEQETQYF. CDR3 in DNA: TGTGCCAGCGCCAGGGGGGAGCAAGAGACCCAGTACTTC.

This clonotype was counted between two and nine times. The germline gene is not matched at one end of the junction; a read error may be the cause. The CDR3 DNA is TGTGCTAGCAGCTTAAGTGCAGCGAACACCGGGGAGCTGTTTTTT. Amino acid sequence: CASSLSAANTGELFF. V and J are TRBV7-7 and TRBJ2-2; no clear D. CDR1 is SSHAT, CDR2 FNYEAQ, per germline (reference sequence). The CDR3 extends over 15 amino acids.

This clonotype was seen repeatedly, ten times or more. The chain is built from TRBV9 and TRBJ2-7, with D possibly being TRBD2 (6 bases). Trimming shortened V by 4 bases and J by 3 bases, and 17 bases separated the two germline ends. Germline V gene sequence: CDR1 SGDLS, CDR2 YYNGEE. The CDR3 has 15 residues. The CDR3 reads CASSPPSGAVYEQYF. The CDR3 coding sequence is TGTGCCAGCAGCCCCCCATCGGGAGCGGTCTACGAGCAGTACTTC.

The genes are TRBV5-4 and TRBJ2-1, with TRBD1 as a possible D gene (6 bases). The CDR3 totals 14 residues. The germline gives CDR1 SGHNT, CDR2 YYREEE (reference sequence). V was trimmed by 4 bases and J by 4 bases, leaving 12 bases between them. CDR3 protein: CASSQDRTYNEQFF. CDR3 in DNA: TGTGCCAGCAGCCAGGACAGAACGTACAATGAGCAGTTCTTC.

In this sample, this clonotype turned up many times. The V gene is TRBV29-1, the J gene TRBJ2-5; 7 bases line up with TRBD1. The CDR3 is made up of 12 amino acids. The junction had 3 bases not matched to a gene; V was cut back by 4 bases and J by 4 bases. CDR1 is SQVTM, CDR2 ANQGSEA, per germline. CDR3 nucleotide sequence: TGCAGCGTTGGACAGGGTGGAGAGACCCAGTACTTC. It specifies CSVGQGGETQYF.